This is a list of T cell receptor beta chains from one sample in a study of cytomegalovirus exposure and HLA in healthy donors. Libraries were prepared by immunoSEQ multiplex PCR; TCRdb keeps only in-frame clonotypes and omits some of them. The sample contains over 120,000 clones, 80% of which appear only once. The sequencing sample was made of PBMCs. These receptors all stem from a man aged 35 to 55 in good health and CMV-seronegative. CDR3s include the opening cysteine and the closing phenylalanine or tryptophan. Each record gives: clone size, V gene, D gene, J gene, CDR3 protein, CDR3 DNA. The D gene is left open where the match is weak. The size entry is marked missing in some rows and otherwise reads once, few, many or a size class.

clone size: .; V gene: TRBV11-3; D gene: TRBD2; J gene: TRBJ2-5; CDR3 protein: CASSLASGGSETQYF; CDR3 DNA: TGTGCCAGCAGCTTAGCTAGCGGGGGGTCTGAGACCCAGTACTTC
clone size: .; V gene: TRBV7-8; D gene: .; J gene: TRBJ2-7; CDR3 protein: CASSPRTVLDYEQYF; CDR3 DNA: TGTGCCAGCAGCCCAAGGACAGTGCTCGACTACGAGCAGTACTTC
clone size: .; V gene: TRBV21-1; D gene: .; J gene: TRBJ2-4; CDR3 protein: CASSNRDSGTKNIQYF; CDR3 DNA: TGTGCCAGCAGCAACCGGGACAGTGGAACCAAAAACATTCAGTACTTC
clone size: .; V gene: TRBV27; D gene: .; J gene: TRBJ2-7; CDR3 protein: CASSLSRTVIYEQYF; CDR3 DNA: TGTGCCAGCAGTTTATCGCGGACAGTGATCTACGAGCAGTACTTC
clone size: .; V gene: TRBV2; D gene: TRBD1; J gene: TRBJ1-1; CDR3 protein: CASRENGLTGDNTEAFF; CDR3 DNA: TGTGCCAGCAGAGAGAATGGGTTAACAGGGGACAACACTGAAGCTTTCTTT
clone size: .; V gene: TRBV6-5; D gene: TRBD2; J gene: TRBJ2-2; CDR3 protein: CASTRGGNTGELFF; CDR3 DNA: TGTGCCAGCACGCGGGGGGGGAACACCGGGGAGCTGTTTTTT
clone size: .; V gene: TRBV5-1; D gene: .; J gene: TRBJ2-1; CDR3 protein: CASSSRPGQSSYNEQFF; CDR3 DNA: TGCGCCAGCAGCTCCCGACCTGGACAGAGCTCCTACAATGAGCAGTTCTTC
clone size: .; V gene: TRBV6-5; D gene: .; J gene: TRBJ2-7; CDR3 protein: CASSYKDSLWYEQYF; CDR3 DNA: TGTGCCAGCAGTTACAAGGACAGCTTATGGTACGAGCAGTACTTC
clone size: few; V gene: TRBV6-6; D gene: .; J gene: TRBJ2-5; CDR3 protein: CASSVIRAPQETQYF; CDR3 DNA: TGTGCCAGCAGCGTTATCAGGGCACCTCAAGAGACCCAGTACTTC
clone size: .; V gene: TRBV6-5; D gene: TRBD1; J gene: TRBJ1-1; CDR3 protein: CASRTTGRITEAFF; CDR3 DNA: TGTGCCAGCCGTACGACAGGGAGGATCACTGAAGCTTTCTTT
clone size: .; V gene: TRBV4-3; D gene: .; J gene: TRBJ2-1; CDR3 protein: CASSQESTGSYNEQFF; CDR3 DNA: TGCGCCAGCAGCCAAGAGTCAACAGGCTCCTACAATGAGCAGTTCTTC
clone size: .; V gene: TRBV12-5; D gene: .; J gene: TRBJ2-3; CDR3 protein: CASGRTSTDTQYF; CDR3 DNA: TGTGCTAGTGGCCGGACAAGCACAGATACGCAGTATTTT
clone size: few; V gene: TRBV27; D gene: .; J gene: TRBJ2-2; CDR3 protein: CASSFQLNTGELFF; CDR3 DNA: TGTGCCAGCAGTTTCCAGTTAAACACCGGGGAGCTGTTTTTT
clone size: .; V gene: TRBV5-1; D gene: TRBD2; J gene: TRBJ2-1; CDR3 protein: CASSLGVAGHNEQFF; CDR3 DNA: TGCGCCAGCAGCTTGGGGGTAGCGGGGCACAATGAGCAGTTCTTC
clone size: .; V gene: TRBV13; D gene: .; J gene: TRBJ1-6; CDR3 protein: CASRVGRTSYNSPLHF; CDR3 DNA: TGTGCCAGCAGGGTGGGCAGAACCTCCTATAATTCACCCCTCCACTTT
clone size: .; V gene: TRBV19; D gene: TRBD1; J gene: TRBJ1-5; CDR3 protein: CASSIVGGSNQPQHF; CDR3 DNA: TGTGCCAGTAGTATAGTAGGGGGCAGCAATCAGCCCCAGCATTTT
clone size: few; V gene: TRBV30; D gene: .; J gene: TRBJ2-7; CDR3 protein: CAWTGQRFREQYF; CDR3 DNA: TGTGCCTGGACTGGCCAGCGGTTCCGAGAGCAGTACTTC
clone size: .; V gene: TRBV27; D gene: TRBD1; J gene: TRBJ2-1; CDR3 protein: CASSDRVYNEQFF; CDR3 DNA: TGTGCCAGCAGCGACAGGGTCTACAATGAGCAGTTCTTC
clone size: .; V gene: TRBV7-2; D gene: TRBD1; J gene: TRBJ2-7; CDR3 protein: CASSRQGYEQYF; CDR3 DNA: TGTGCCAGCAGCCGACAGGGCTACGAGCAGTACTTC
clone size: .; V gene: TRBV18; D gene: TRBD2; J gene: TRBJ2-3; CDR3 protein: CASSPGSGGLTSTDTQYF; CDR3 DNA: TGTGCCAGCTCACCAGGAAGCGGGGGTTTGACTAGCACAGATACGCAGTATTTT
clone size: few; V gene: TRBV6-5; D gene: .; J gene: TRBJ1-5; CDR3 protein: CASRREGQPQHF; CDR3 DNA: TGTGCCAGCAGGCGAGAGGGTCAGCCCCAGCATTTT
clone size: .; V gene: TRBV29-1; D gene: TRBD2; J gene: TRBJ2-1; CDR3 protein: CSAQRGGGDNEQFF; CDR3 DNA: TGCAGCGCCCAGCGGGGGGGTGGGGACAATGAGCAGTTCTTC
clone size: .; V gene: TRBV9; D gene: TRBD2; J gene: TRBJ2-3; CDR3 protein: CASSVETAGGTDTQYF; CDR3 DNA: TGTGCCAGCAGCGTAGAAACAGCGGGGGGCACAGATACGCAGTATTTT
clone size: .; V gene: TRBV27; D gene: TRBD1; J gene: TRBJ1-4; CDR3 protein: CASRRTGMGEKLFF; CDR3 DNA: TGTGCCAGCAGGCGGACAGGGATGGGTGAAAAACTGTTTTTT
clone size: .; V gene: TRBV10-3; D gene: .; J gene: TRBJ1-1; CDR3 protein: CAISEEESATEAFF; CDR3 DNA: TGTGCCATCAGTGAGGAGGAGTCCGCCACTGAAGCTTTCTTT
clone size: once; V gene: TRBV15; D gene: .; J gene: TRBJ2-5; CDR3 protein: CATTNSGETQYF; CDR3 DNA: TGTGCCACCACCAACTCGGGAGAGACCCAGTACTTC
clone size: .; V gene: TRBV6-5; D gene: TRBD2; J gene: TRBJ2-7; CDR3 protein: CASTLSPSGGYEQYF; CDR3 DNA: TGTGCCAGCACCCTTTCCCCTAGCGGGGGTTACGAGCAGTACTTC
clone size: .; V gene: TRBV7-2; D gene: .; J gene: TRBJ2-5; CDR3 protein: CASSFPRDFQETQYF; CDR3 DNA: TGTGCCAGCAGCTTCCCCAGGGACTTCCAAGAGACCCAGTACTTC
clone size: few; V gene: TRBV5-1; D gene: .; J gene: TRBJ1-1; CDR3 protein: CASSLGGQRGDAEAFF; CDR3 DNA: TGCGCCAGCAGCTTGGGGGGACAAAGGGGAGACGCTGAAGCTTTCTTT
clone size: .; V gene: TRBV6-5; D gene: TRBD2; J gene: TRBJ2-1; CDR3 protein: CASWRGAVDEQFF; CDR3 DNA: TGTGCCAGCTGGCGGGGGGCCGTAGATGAGCAGTTCTTC
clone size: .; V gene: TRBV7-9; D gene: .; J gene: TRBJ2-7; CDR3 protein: CASTPDFNRVHEQYF; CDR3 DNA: TGTGCCAGCACCCCCGATTTCAACAGGGTCCACGAGCAGTACTTC
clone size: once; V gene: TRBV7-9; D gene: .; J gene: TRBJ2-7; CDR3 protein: CASSSAGLRSSEQYF; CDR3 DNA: TGTGCCAGCAGCTCAGCGGGTCTTAGGAGTTCCGAGCAGTACTTC
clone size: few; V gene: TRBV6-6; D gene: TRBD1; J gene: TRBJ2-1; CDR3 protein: CASSQIRGYNEQFF; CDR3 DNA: TGTGCCAGCAGTCAGATCAGGGGGTACAATGAGCAGTTCTTC
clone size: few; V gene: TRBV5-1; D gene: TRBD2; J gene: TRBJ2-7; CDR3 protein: CASSPRLAGVYEQYF; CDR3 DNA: TGCGCCAGCAGCCCTCGACTAGCGGGGGTCTACGAGCAGTACTTC
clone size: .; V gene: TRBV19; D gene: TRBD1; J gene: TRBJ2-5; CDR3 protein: CASRDRGQQETQYF; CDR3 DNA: TGTGCCAGTAGAGATAGGGGACAGCAAGAGACCCAGTACTTC
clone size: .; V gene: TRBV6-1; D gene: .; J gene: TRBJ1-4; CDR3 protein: CASRGGTNEKLFF; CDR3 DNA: TGTGCCAGCAGGGGGGGGACTAATGAAAAACTGTTTTTT
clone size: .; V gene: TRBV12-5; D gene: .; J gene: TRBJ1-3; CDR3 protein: CASGLGPAGELSGNTIYF; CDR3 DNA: TGTGCTAGTGGTTTGGGCCCTGCAGGGGAACTCTCTGGAAACACCATATATTTT
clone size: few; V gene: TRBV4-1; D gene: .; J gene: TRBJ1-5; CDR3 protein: CASSQDLGRALVQPQHF; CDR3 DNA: TGCGCCAGCAGCCAAGATCTAGGCAGGGCCTTGGTGCAGCCCCAGCATTTT
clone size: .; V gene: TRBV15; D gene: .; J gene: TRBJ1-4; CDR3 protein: CATSRDESQEMLREKLFF; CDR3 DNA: TGTGCCACCAGCAGAGATGAATCGCAGGAAATGTTGCGAGAAAAACTGTTTTTT
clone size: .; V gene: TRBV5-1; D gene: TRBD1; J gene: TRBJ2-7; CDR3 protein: CASSIRDRDEQYF; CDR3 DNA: TGCGCCAGCAGCATCCGGGACAGGGACGAGCAGTACTTC
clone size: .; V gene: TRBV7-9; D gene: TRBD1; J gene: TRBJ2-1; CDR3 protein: CAQGTGGKNEQFF; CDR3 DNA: TGTGCCCAGGGGACAGGGGGGAAAAATGAGCAGTTCTTC
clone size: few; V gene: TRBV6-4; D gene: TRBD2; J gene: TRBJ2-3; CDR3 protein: CASSETSGGADTQYF; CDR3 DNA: TGTGCCAGCAGTGAGACTAGCGGGGGGGCAGATACGCAGTATTTT
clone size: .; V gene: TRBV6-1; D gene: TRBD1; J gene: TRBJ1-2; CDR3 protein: CASSPRTGPNYGYTF; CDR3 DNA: TGTGCCAGCAGTCCACGGACAGGGCCGAACTATGGCTACACCTTC
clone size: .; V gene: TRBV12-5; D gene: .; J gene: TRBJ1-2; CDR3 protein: CASGLFRQATFYGYTF; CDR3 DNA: TGTGCTAGTGGTTTGTTCCGTCAGGCCACCTTCTATGGCTACACCTTC
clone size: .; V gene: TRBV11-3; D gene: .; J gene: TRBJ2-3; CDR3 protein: CASSGGESRGTDTQYF; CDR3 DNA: TGTGCCAGCAGCGGGGGGGAATCCAGGGGAACAGATACGCAGTATTTT
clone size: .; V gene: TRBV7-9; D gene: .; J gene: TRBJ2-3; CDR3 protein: CASSLIRGRTDTQYF; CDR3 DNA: TGTGCCAGCAGCTTAATCAGGGGGAGGACAGATACGCAGTATTTT
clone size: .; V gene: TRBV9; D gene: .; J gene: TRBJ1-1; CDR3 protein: CASSVEGGGNTEAFF; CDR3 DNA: TGTGCCAGCAGCGTAGAGGGAGGGGGGAACACTGAAGCTTTCTTT
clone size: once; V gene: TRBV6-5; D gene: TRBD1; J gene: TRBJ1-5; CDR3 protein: CASSWDRGTRDQPQHF; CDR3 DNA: TGTGCCAGCAGTTGGGACAGGGGTACACGAGATCAGCCCCAGCATTTT